This record looks at one T cell receptor (beta chain) sequence and its context. Using immunoSEQ multiplex PCR, the repertoire was profiled, and TCRdb retains in-frame clones only, with some absent. This sample has some 100,000 clones; approximately 88% occur once, and the top ten carry over 15%. These data originate in a study of T cell responses to AZD1222 COVID-19 vaccine. V was clipped by 5 bases and J by 3 bases; unmatched bases: 8. The CDR3 is made up of 16 amino acids. V and J are TRBV6-7 and TRBJ2-1; 9 bases are a match to TRBD1. TRBV6-7 is designated an ORF whose function remains uncertain. This sequence was found in an adult in good health. The material sequenced was peripheral blood, taken on day 0 of AZD1222 vaccination. CDR3 sequence: CASSSRTGEDYNEQFF. As DNA, the CDR3 is TGTGCCAGCAGTAGCCGGACAGGGGAGGACTACAATGAGCAGTTCTTC.